The 32 T cell receptor beta chains below were found in one sample sequenced in a study of T cells in Graves' hyperthyroidism and ophthalmopathy. Researchers took RNA transcripts and amplified the TCR beta CDR3 regions from them. First-round RT-PCR of the TCR CDR3 relied on the HTBI primer set. Each CDR3 protein gets one entry after TCRdb re-called the multiplex PCR reads with MiXCR. The table has about 500,000 distinct CDR3 sequences, over 15% seen once. Specimen: blood. These TCRs come from a young woman with Graves' ophthalmopathy.

This clonotype was observed a few times. The chain couples TRBV29-1 to TRBJ2-3; a possible D gene is TRBD2 (7 bases). Germline V gene sequence: CDR1 SQVTM, CDR2 ANQGSEA. There are 15 residues in the CDR3. V was cut by 6 bases and J by 5 bases, with 21 bases left in between. CDR3 protein: CSVPLGGGPRDTQYF. Written as DNA, the CDR3 is TGCAGCGTCCCACTGGGGGGGGGGCCCCGAGATACGCAGTATTTT.

Ten or more counts support this clonotype. The chain is built from TRBV12-3 or TRBV12-4 and TRBJ1-6; weak D call: TRBD1 (6 bases). This CDR3 is built from 16 residues. The V and J ends lost 0 bases and 7 bases respectively, with 13 bases between them. This chain's CDR3 is CASSLALDSQNSPLHF. Written as DNA, the CDR3 is TGTGCCAGCAGTTTAGCGTTGGACAGCCAGAATTCACCCCTCCACTTT.

This clonotype was seen ten or more times. The CDR3 DNA sequence: TGCGCCAGCAGCCCCGAGGAAGGGTGGTACACTGAAGCTTTCTTT. This translates into CASSPEEGWYTEAFF. The chain has TRBV5-1 and TRBJ1-1; D gene ambiguous. The CDR3 has 15 amino acids. Germline CDR1 and CDR2: SGHRS and YFSETQ. V was trimmed by 4 bases and J by 3 bases, leaving 16 bases between them.

Only a few counts were recorded for this clonotype. The rearrangement uses TRBV7-9 and TRBJ2-5; D is uncertain. Trimming pared 5 bases from V and 8 bases from J, leaving 12 bases between. Germline CDR1 SEHNR, CDR2 FQNEAQ (reference sequence). The CDR3 sequence is 12 residues long. CDR3 coding DNA: TGTGCCAGCAGCCTACAGAAGACCACCCAGTACTTC. It codes for CASSLQKTTQYF.

This clonotype appeared many times. V gene TRBV30 combines with J gene TRBJ1-5; D is uncertain. The CDR3 runs to 13 residues. The germline V gene has CDR1 GTSNPN and CDR2 SVGIG (reference sequence). Trimming shortened V by 4 bases and J by 1 base, and 8 bases separated the two germline ends. The chain's CDR3 is CAWTSQSNQPQHF. For the CDR3, the DNA is TGTGCCTGGACCAGCCAGAGCAATCAGCCCCAGCATTTT.

J is TRBJ2-7 and V is TRBV7-9, with a possible D match to TRBD2 (5 bases). The CDR3 is 14 amino acids. Per the germline V gene, CDR1 is SEHNR and CDR2 is FQNEAQ (reference sequence). Trimming left V 1 base short and J 6 bases short, with 13 bases between. Here the CDR3 reads CASSLEPGSGEQYF. The CDR3 region has the DNA TGTGCCAGCAGCTTAGAGCCGGGGTCGGGCGAGCAGTACTTC. Complete variable domain (other parts from reference TRBV7-9 and TRBJ2-7): DTGVSQNPRHKITKRGQNVTFRCDPISEHNRLYWYRQTLGQGPEFLTYFQNEAQLEKSRLLSDRFSAERPKGSFSTLEIQRTEQGDSAMYLCASSLEPGSGEQYFGPGTRLTVT.

This clonotype came up many times. This chain uses TRBV2 with TRBJ1-5; no clear D. The CDR3 extends over 13 amino acids. Deletions cut 4 bases from V and 6 bases from J, with 10 bases between. From germline, CDR1 is SNHLY and CDR2 FYNNEI. The CDR3 reads CASSAQEGQPQHF. CDR3 DNA sequence: TGTGCCAGCAGTGCCCAAGAGGGTCAGCCCCAGCATTTT.

The chain is built from TRBV4-2 and TRBJ1-4; 11 bases agree with TRBD1. The CDR3 has 17 residues. CDR1 and CDR2 (germline): LGHNA, YNFKEQ. Trimming took 3 bases from V and 3 from J; bases not matched to a gene: 6. The CDR3 DNA is TGTGCCAGCAGCCATCTGGGACAGGGGGGATCTAATGAAAAACTGTTTTTT. Translating it yields CASSHLGQGGSNEKLFF.

The V and J genes are TRBV7-9 and TRBJ2-7; 7 positions agree with TRBD1. Unmatched junction bases numbered 10, after V lost 5 bases and J lost 3 bases. In germline, CDR1 is SEHNR, CDR2 FQNEAQ (reference sequence). The CDR3 totals 15 residues. CDR3 nucleotides: TGTGCCAGCAGCCCCCAGGTGACAGGGATCTACGAGCAGTACTTC. Its protein product is CASSPQVTGIYEQYF.

The chain couples TRBV4-1 to TRBJ2-1; no firm D call. Trimming removed 3 bases at V and 3 bases at J, with 12 bases between. The CDR3 is 15 amino acids. Germline CDR1 reads MGHRA; CDR2 reads YSYEKL. The CDR3 protein is CASSQDRSGYNEQFF. Here the CDR3 DNA reads TGCGCCAGCAGCCAGGATCGTTCCGGCTACAATGAGCAGTTCTTC.

This clonotype was counted ten times or more. The chain has TRBV20-1 and TRBJ2-7, with 9 positions matching TRBD1. This CDR3 comprises 14 residues. Germline CDR1 reads DFQATT; CDR2 reads SNEGSKA (reference sequence). The junction had 8 bases not matched to a gene; V was cut back by 5 bases and J by 3 bases. Written as DNA, the CDR3 is TGCAGTGCTGACCCGGGACAGGGACTCTACGAGCAGTACTTC. Its translation is CSADPGQGLYEQYF.

The rearrangement links TRBV20-1 to TRBJ1-4; 9 positions agree with TRBD1. Trimming took 0 bases from V and 8 from J; bases not matched to a gene: 7. Germline CDR1 is DFQATT and CDR2 is SNEGSKA (reference sequence). There are 15 residues in the CDR3. CDR3 sequence reads: CSARDGQGIWEKLFF. The DNA of the CDR3 is TGCAGTGCTAGAGACGGACAGGGGATTTGGGAAAAACTGTTTTTT.

This CDR3 reads CASRTRETGELFF. CDR3 bases: TGTGCCAGTCGTACGCGGGAGACCGGGGAGCTGTTTTTT. The V call is TRBV12-3 or TRBV12-4, the J call TRBJ2-2, with 7 bases fitting TRBD2. Trimming removed 9 bases from V and 5 bases from J; junction bases left unmatched: 6. This CDR3 contains 13 residues.

This clonotype came up many times. The chain employs TRBV7-9 and TRBJ1-1, with D unresolved. The germline V gene has CDR1 SEHNR and CDR2 FQNEAQ (reference sequence). The CDR3 has 12 residues. Between the trimmed V and J ends, which lost 8 bases and 8 bases, there was a span of 15 bases. The CDR3 bases are TGTGCCAGCCGCAATCTTGACTCCGAAGCTTTCTTT. As protein: CASRNLDSEAFF.

Many counts were recorded for this clonotype. This chain uses TRBV5-1 with TRBJ2-7; 9 nucleotides line up with TRBD1. Germline V gene data show CDR1 as SGHRS and CDR2 as YFSETQ. This CDR3 is 15 amino acids long. The trim removed 4 bases at V and 3 bases at J, leaving 8 bases unmatched. The CDR3 loop is CASSPGTGKGYEQYF. In DNA form, the CDR3 reads TGCGCCAGCAGCCCCGGGACAGGGAAGGGCTACGAGCAGTACTTC.

This clonotype appeared many times. The rearrangement links TRBV11-2 to TRBJ2-3; the match to TRBD1 covers 8 bases. The CDR3 consists of 14 residues. V was pared by 5 bases and J by 5 bases, with 6 bases of the junction left unmatched. Germline V gives CDR1 SGHAT, CDR2 FQNNGV. The chain's CDR3 is CASSPTGGGDTQYF. The CDR3 DNA is TGTGCCAGCAGCCCAACAGGGGGAGGAGATACGCAGTATTTT.

The table lists this clonotype with many counts. The V gene is TRBV12-3 or TRBV12-4, the J gene TRBJ1-2; D is perhaps TRBD1 (6 bases). This CDR3 has 17 amino acids. With 5 bases removed from V and 4 bases from J, the gap between germline ends came to 23 bases. CDR3: CASSRSSTGPPLYGYTF. CDR3 nucleotides: TGTGCCAGCAGTCGAAGCTCTACAGGGCCACCGCTCTATGGCTACACCTTC.

The gene calls are TRBV6-1 and TRBJ1-2, with a possible D match to TRBD1 (6 bases). Germline V gives CDR1 MNHNS, CDR2 SASEGT. Trimming removed 10 bases at V and 6 bases at J, with 15 bases between. The length of the CDR3 is 12 residues. In nucleotides, the CDR3 is TGTGCCACCGGCAGGGGCGAAGATGGCTACACCTTC. Protein: CATGRGEDGYTF.

The chain combines TRBV6-1 with TRBJ2-7; a weak D match, TRBD1 (5 bases). The germline V gene encodes CDR1 MNHNS and CDR2 SASEGT. The CDR3 runs 14 residues. V lost 3 bases, J lost 7 bases, and 16 bases lay in between. CDR3 coding DNA: TGTGCCAGCAGTGATATTCAGGGTTTTGGGGAGCAGTACTTC. Amino acids: CASSDIQGFGEQYF.

The table lists this clonotype with many counts. This chain joins TRBV24-1 and TRBJ2-3; D may correspond to TRBD1 or TRBD2 (5 bases each). The V end lost 9 bases, the J end lost 1 base, and 13 bases lay between the germline ends. The germline V gene has CDR1 KGHDR and CDR2 SFDVKD. This CDR3 has 14 residues. CDR3 region: CATGGHGRTDTQYF. CDR3 in DNA: TGTGCCACCGGAGGACACGGCCGCACAGATACGCAGTATTTT.

This clonotype has only a few counts. The chain is built from TRBV5-1 and TRBJ1-1; D uncertain. This CDR3 spans 17 amino acids. Germline CDR1 is SGHRS and CDR2 is YFSETQ. V was clipped by 4 bases and J by 1 base, with 20 bases between them. CDR3 residues: CASSPLGSGGKNTEAFF. CDR3 nucleotides: TGCGCCAGCAGCCCCCTTGGGTCTGGAGGGAAGAACACTGAAGCTTTCTTT.

The rearrangement links TRBV2 to TRBJ2-7, with 10 nucleotides matching TRBD2. The CDR3 totals 17 residues. Germline V lookup: CDR1 SNHLY, CDR2 FYNNEI. Trimming removed 1 base from V and 2 bases from J; junction bases left unmatched: 8. In nucleotides, the CDR3 is TGTGCCAGCAGTGAAGAAAGGCTAGCGGGGGCGACCTACGAGCAGTACTTC. It codes for CASSEERLAGATYEQYF.

The V call is TRBV7-8, the J call TRBJ2-5, with D unclear. Germline values: CDR1 SGHVS, CDR2 FQNEAQ. The CDR3 covers 12 residues. The ends were cut back, 1 base at V and 5 bases at J, with 5 bases in the middle. The CDR3 region is CASSLEPETQYF. The CDR3 nucleotides read TGTGCCAGCAGCTTAGAGCCGGAGACCCAGTACTTC.

This clonotype came up once. The rearrangement links TRBV7-9 to TRBJ2-2; no clear D gene. V was cut by 0 bases and J by 1 base, with 6 bases left in between. The CDR3 runs to 15 residues. Germline V CDR1 and CDR2: SEHNR, FQNEAQ (reference sequence). CDR3 in DNA: TGTGCCAGCAGCTTAGCGCGACTGAACACCGGGGAGCTGTTTTTT. This sequence encodes CASSLARLNTGELFF.

The chain has TRBV7-9 and TRBJ1-3, with D possibly being TRBD1 (5 bases). The CDR3 sequence is 12 residues long. The ends were cut back, 1 base at V and 14 bases at J, with 12 bases in the middle. CDR1 and CDR2 from the germline V gene are SEHNR and FQNEAQ (reference sequence). The CDR3 DNA reads as TGTGCCAGCAGCTTAGGGGGCGTCCCCTTATATTTT. It specifies CASSLGGVPLYF.

A single count supports this clonotype. The chain recombines TRBV12-3 or TRBV12-4 with TRBJ1-4, with D uncertain. Between the trimmed V and J ends, which lost 0 bases and 7 bases, there was a span of 3 bases. The CDR3 is made up of 12 amino acids. CDR3 loop: CASSLAAEKLFF. The CDR3 DNA reads as TGTGCCAGCAGTTTAGCCGCTGAAAAACTGTTTTTT.

This clonotype was counted many times. The rearrangement links TRBV6-1 to TRBJ2-7, with D unresolved. The V end was cut by 7 bases, the J end by 0 bases, with 10 bases between. The CDR3 has 13 residues. Germline CDR1 is MNHNS and CDR2 is SASEGT. The CDR3 DNA is TGTGCCAGCAAGACGGTGAGCTCCTACGAGCAGTACTTC. It translates to CASKTVSSYEQYF.

This clonotype was observed many times. J is TRBJ2-2 and V is TRBV11-2; 7 bases align to TRBD2. The CDR3 loop spans 18 amino acids. Per the germline V gene, CDR1 is SGHAT and CDR2 is FQNNGV. J gave up 0 bases and V 5 bases, and 12 bases lay outside the gene matches. CDR3 in amino acids: CASSPTLGLAANTGELFF. CDR3 coding DNA: TGTGCCAGCAGCCCCACGCTCGGGCTAGCGGCGAACACCGGGGAGCTGTTTTTT. The whole variable domain, filled in from reference TRBV11-2 and TRBJ2-2, reads EAGVAQSPRYKIIEKRQSVAFWCNPISGHATLYWYQQILGQGPKLLIQFQNNGVVDDSQLPKDRFSAERLKGVDSTLKIQPAKLEDSAVYLCASSPTLGLAANTGELFFGEGSRLTVL.

This clonotype was observed at least ten times. The chain links TRBV20-1 to TRBJ2-3, with D maybe TRBD1 (6 bases). Germline V gene lookup returns CDR1 DFQATT and CDR2 SNEGSKA (reference sequence). V was clipped by 5 bases and J by 2 bases, with 11 bases between them. The CDR3 runs 13 residues. This CDR3 is CSAFRDTTDTQYF. The DNA for the CDR3 is TGCAGTGCTTTCCGGGACACCACAGATACGCAGTATTTT.

The chain combines TRBV29-1 with TRBJ1-1; 9 nucleotides match TRBD1. V lost 5 bases to trimming and J lost 10 bases; unmatched junction nucleotides: 11. Germline V gives CDR1 SQVTM, CDR2 ANQGSEA. The CDR3 runs to 13 residues. The CDR3 DNA reads TGCAGCGTTATGGCAGTACAGGGGGCGGGAGCTTTCTTT. It is translated as CSVMAVQGAGAFF.

The V and J genes are TRBV20-1 and TRBJ2-2; no clear D. This CDR3 spans 13 amino acids. Germline V CDR1 and CDR2: DFQATT, SNEGSKA (reference sequence). Trimming shortened V by 6 bases and J by 0 bases, and 8 bases separated the two germline ends. CDR3 protein: CSARNANTGELFF. As DNA, the CDR3 is TGCAGTGCCCGCAATGCGAACACCGGGGAGCTGTTTTTT.

This clonotype was recorded at least ten times. The chain has TRBV27 and TRBJ1-2, with 7 bases matching TRBD1. Per the germline V gene, CDR1 is MNHEY and CDR2 is SMNVEV (reference sequence). This CDR3 region has 16 residues. V was pared by 0 bases and J by 4 bases, with 8 bases of the junction left unmatched. The DNA for the CDR3 is TGTGCCAGCAGTTTATCGGCGGCAGGGGGTAGCTATGGCTACACCTTC. Protein: CASSLSAAGGSYGYTF.